The rows below give T cell receptor beta chains drawn from one sample of a study of shared clonotypes between healthy human individuals. The repertoire was sequenced with immunoSEQ multiplex PCR; TCRdb's copy has only in-frame clones and lacks some. The table shows around 2.1 million clones, with around 93% occurring only once. The sample comprised naive CD8+ T cells from PBMCs. The origin of the receptors is a man younger than 35 in good health. Some clones in this sample may be carry-over from other donors' samples. CDR3s include the opening cysteine and the closing phenylalanine or tryptophan. The D gene is left open where the match is weak. Size is stated for part of the rows, as once, few or many counts, or as a class when the clone is expanded.

V	size	D	J	DNA	CDR3
TRBV5-1	-	-	TRBJ2-5	TGCGCCAGCAGCGGCAACAGGGAGGGAGAGACCCAGTACTTC	CASSGNREGETQYF
TRBV5-1	once	TRBD1	TRBJ1-1	TGCGCCAGCAGCGATCCGCGGGACAGGGCGAACACTGAAGCTTTCTTT	CASSDPRDRANTEAFF
TRBV19	-	-	TRBJ2-7	TGTGCCAGTAGTATATCAGGCTCCTACGAGCAGTACTTC	CASSISGSYEQYF
TRBV28	-	-	TRBJ2-1	TGTGCCAGCAGTCACGGGGACAATGAGCAGTTCTTC	CASSHGDNEQFF
TRBV19	once	TRBD1	TRBJ2-7	TGTGCCAGTAGTATTCCCGGGACAGGTGAGTACGAGCAGTACTTC	CASSIPGTGEYEQYF
TRBV7-7	-	-	TRBJ2-1	TGTGCCAGCAGCACGGATGATCCCGGGCCCTACAATGAGCAGTTCTTC	CASSTDDPGPYNEQFF
TRBV28	-	-	TRBJ1-1	TGTGCCAGCAGTCTGAAGAGCCCCACCCCTATGAACACTGAAGCTTTCTTT	CASSLKSPTPMNTEAFF
TRBV11-3	-	-	TRBJ2-1	TGTGCCAGCAGCTTATCAGGGGAAGGTCGCGACAATGAGCAGTTCTTC	CASSLSGEGRDNEQFF
TRBV27	-	-	TRBJ1-4	TGTGCCAGCAGTTTCCGGTATCCGGAAAAACTGTTTTTT	CASSFRYPEKLFF
TRBV5-1	-	-	TRBJ2-1	TGCGCCAGCAGCTTGGCGGGAGTTTCGCTCCCTGAGCAGTTCTTC	CASSLAGVSLPEQFF
TRBV7-8	-	-	TRBJ1-1	TGTGCCAGCGGGACCCGGGAGAACACTGAAGCTTTCTTT	CASGTRENTEAFF
TRBV11-2	-	TRBD2	TRBJ2-7	TGTGCCAGCAGCCGGACGACTAGCGGGATTGACGAGCAGTACTTC	CASSRTTSGIDEQYF
TRBV28	-	-	TRBJ1-5	TGTGCCAGCAGCTGGGGGATTAGCAATCAGCCCCAGCATTTT	CASSWGISNQPQHF
TRBV7-2	-	-	TRBJ2-7	TGTGCCAGCAGCTTAGCTCTCCCACAGGTTATTATCCCCTACGAGCAGTACTTC	CASSLALPQVIIPYEQYF
TRBV9	-	-	TRBJ1-2	TGTGCCAGCAGCGTAGCTCTCGGTTCCGGGAACTATGGCTACACCTTC	CASSVALGSGNYGYTF
TRBV15	-	TRBD2	TRBJ2-7	TGTGCCACCAGCAGAGGGCCAGCGGGAGAGTCGCGGACCTACGAGCAGTACTTC	CATSRGPAGESRTYEQYF
TRBV5-6	-	-	TRBJ2-3	TGTGCCAGCAGCTTGTTGTCAGAGGGAGATACGCAGTATTTT	CASSLLSEGDTQYF
TRBV6-5	-	-	TRBJ2-1	TGTGCCACCGAAAGGGGGGGCTCCTACAATGAGCAGTTCTTC	CATERGGSYNEQFF
TRBV5-6	-	TRBD2	TRBJ2-7	TGTGCCAGCAGCGCGGGACTAGCGGGAAACGAGCAGTACTTC	CASSAGLAGNEQYF
TRBV5-4	-	-	TRBJ2-1	TGTGCCAGCAGCTTGGCACACAATGAGCAGTTCTTC	CASSLAHNEQFF
TRBV7-2	-	TRBD2	TRBJ2-3	TGTGCCAGCAGCTTAGGCGGGAGGTTGCCAGATACGCAGTATTTT	CASSLGGRLPDTQYF
TRBV28	once	-	TRBJ2-1	TGTGCCAGCAGTGCGGGCCTATACAATGAGCAGTTCTTC	CASSAGLYNEQFF
TRBV11-2	-	TRBD1	TRBJ2-5	TGTGCCAGCAGCCCCAGGGGGCGCGGAAGAGAGACCCAGTACTTC	CASSPRGRGRETQYF
TRBV27	-	-	TRBJ1-2	TGTGCCAGCAGTTTATCTTCTCGGAAGGGCTATGGCTACACCTTC	CASSLSSRKGYGYTF
TRBV7-2	-	-	TRBJ2-1	TGTGCCAGCAGCACGGGGGTTACGAATGAGCAGTTCTTC	CASSTGVTNEQFF
TRBV19	-	TRBD1	TRBJ1-1	TGTGCCAGTAGTATGGACCGGGACAGGGTCCCTGAAGCTTTCTTT	CASSMDRDRVPEAFF
TRBV29-1	-	TRBD2	TRBJ2-3	TGCAGCGTTGAAGGTGGGACTAGCGGATCAGATACGCAGTATTTT	CSVEGGTSGSDTQYF
TRBV28	once	-	TRBJ2-7	TGTGCCAGCAGTACGACAGATGACGAGCAGTACTTC	CASSTTDDEQYF
TRBV9	once	-	TRBJ2-2	TGTGCCAGCAGCCCCGGGCGGGTTACCACCGGGGAGCTGTTTTTT	CASSPGRVTTGELFF
TRBV10-1	-	-	TRBJ2-1	TGCGCCAGCAGTGAGTACCTCGATCCCGCCTATGACAATGAGCAGTTCTTC	CASSEYLDPAYDNEQFF
TRBV7-2	-	TRBD2	TRBJ2-7	TGTGCCACCCCACGGGGGGTCGAGCAGTACTTC	CATPRGVEQYF
TRBV25-1	-	-	TRBJ1-5	TGTGCCAGCAGTGAGGGGGGCTCGGAGAAGCCCCAGCATTTT	CASSEGGSEKPQHF
TRBV27	-	-	TRBJ2-7	TGTGCCAGCAGTTTGGGGACTGTGTCCTACGAGCAGTACTTC	CASSLGTVSYEQYF
TRBV6-8	-	-	TRBJ2-4	TGTGCCAGCAAAGACAGGGCCAAAAACATTCAGTACTTC	CASKDRAKNIQYF
TRBV7-9	-	-	TRBJ2-7	TGTGCCAGCAGTGTCCCCCGGGACCTAAGCTCCTACGAGCAGTACTTC	CASSVPRDLSSYEQYF
TRBV10-3	-	TRBD2	TRBJ2-3	TGTGCCATCAGTTCATGGGGGGGAGGAACCACAGATACGCAGTATTTT	CAISSWGGGTTDTQYF
TRBV27	-	-	TRBJ1-4	TGTGCCAGCAGTTTATTGCTGGTTCCGCCCGGGGGGGATGAAAAACTGTTTTTT	CASSLLLVPPGGDEKLFF
TRBV14	-	TRBD2	TRBJ2-4	TGTGCCAGCAGCCGGGGACTAGCGGGAGACGGTAACATTCAGTACTTC	CASSRGLAGDGNIQYF
TRBV5-5	-	-	TRBJ1-1	TGTGCCAGCAGCACCCACCCGGCCCCGGGAGGGGACACTGAAGCTTTCTTT	CASSTHPAPGGDTEAFF
TRBV6-1	-	-	TRBJ2-2	TGTGCCAGCAGCGAACATTTCGGGATAGGGGCCGGGGAGCTGTTTTTT	CASSEHFGIGAGELFF
TRBV2	-	-	TRBJ2-7	TGTGCCAGCAGTGAATGGCAGGGATCCTACGAGCAGTACTTC	CASSEWQGSYEQYF
TRBV7-9	-	-	TRBJ1-3	TGTGCCAGCAGCTTAGTCAGGGCTGGAAACACCATATATTTT	CASSLVRAGNTIYF
TRBV28	-	-	TRBJ1-4	TGTGCCAGCAGTTTGACAGAGCCCCGGGAAAAACTGTTTTTT	CASSLTEPREKLFF
TRBV5-5	once	-	TRBJ1-5	TGTGCCAGCACCCTAGAGGGACAAGGCAGCAATCAGCCCCAGCATTTT	CASTLEGQGSNQPQHF
TRBV5-5	-	-	TRBJ1-1	TGTGCCAGCAGCTTGGTACTATTCGACACTGAAGCTTTCTTT	CASSLVLFDTEAFF
TRBV6-5	-	-	TRBJ1-2	TGTGCCAGCAGTTACCGCCAGGGTGGCTATGGCTACACCTTC	CASSYRQGGYGYTF
TRBV9	-	-	TRBJ1-2	TGTGCCAGCAGCGTAGCGGCTAGCGGAAACTATGGCTACACCTTC	CASSVAASGNYGYTF
TRBV28	-	-	TRBJ1-5	TGTGCCAGCAGTACGCAAAGGGGTTCTCAGCCCCAGCATTTT	CASSTQRGSQPQHF
TRBV12-5	-	-	TRBJ1-1	TGTGCTAGTGGTTTGGGGGGTGAGGGGGAAGCTTTCTTT	CASGLGGEGEAFF
TRBV19	-	-	TRBJ1-1	TGTGCCAGTACCCCAAGGGGGGGGGTCACTGAAGCTTTCTTT	CASTPRGGVTEAFF
TRBV5-8	-	-	TRBJ2-3	TGTGCCAGCAGCTTGTTCGTGGGAGGAGAGCTTAGCACAGATACGCAGTATTTT	CASSLFVGGELSTDTQYF
TRBV19	-	TRBD2	TRBJ2-7	TGTGCCAGTAGTACCGGGGCTAGCGGGAGCTACGAGCAGTACTTC	CASSTGASGSYEQYF
TRBV6-1	-	TRBD1	TRBJ2-5	TGTGCTTCACATTCCTTGACAGGGTATGGGGAGACCCAGTACTTC	CASHSLTGYGETQYF